The 21 T cell receptor beta chains below all came from one sample that was sequenced in a study of shared clonotypes between healthy human individuals. Repertoires were generated with immunoSEQ multiplex PCR, while TCRdb's copy carries only in-frame clones and drops some. The sample consists of about 1.1 million clones, 70% to 85% of them appearing once. The sample comprised memory CD4+ T cells from PBMCs. This sample's subset: CD45RA-negative fraction. These receptors came from a man between 18 and 35 years old in good health. Some clones in this sample may be carry-over from other donors' samples.

The chain is built from TRBV7-3 and TRBJ2-3; TRBD1 agrees at 10 bases. V trimming: 3 bases; J trimming: 9 bases; junction bases outside the gene matches: 6. CDR1 SGHTA and CDR2 FQGTGA come from the germline V gene. The CDR3 sequence is 14 residues long. The CDR3 region is CASSLGQGFPTQYF. The CDR3 nucleotides are TGTGCCAGCAGCTTGGGACAGGGGTTCCCGACGCAGTATTTT.

V usage is TRBV2 and J usage is TRBJ2-7; 11 nucleotides line up with TRBD2. Germline lookup yields CDR1 SNHLY and CDR2 FYNNEI. The J segment lost 1 base and the V segment lost 6 bases, leaving 5 bases of the junction unmatched. The CDR3 is 15 residues long. Written as DNA, the CDR3 is TGTGCCAGCAGGGTCCGGACTAGCGGGTCCTACGAGCAGTACTTC. This codes for CASRVRTSGSYEQYF.

The chain joins TRBV5-4 to TRBJ2-2, with D maybe TRBD1 (6 bases). The CDR3 runs to 15 residues. Germline CDR1 reads SGHNT; CDR2 reads YYREEE (reference sequence). V dropped 0 bases and J dropped 11 bases, with 17 bases sitting between them. This CDR3 is CASSLGTVRGVELFF. The CDR3 DNA is TGTGCCAGCAGCTTGGGGACAGTAAGAGGAGTAGAGCTGTTTTTT.

The rearrangement links TRBV18 to TRBJ2-5; 9 nucleotides line up with TRBD2. After removal of 1 base from V and 5 bases from J, the junction contained 17 bases not matched to a gene. CDR1 is KGHSH, CDR2 LQKENI, per germline. The CDR3 length is 19 residues. The CDR3 sequence is CASSPLGVVAGEVWETQYF. The CDR3 DNA sequence: TGTGCCAGCTCACCACTCGGGGTGGTAGCGGGAGAAGTTTGGGAGACCCAGTACTTC.

V and J are TRBV6-5 and TRBJ1-5; no clear D gene. Germline CDR1 reads MNHEY; CDR2 reads SVGAGI. The CDR3 length is 15 residues. V was shortened by 0 bases and J by 6 bases, with 12 bases between the two germline ends. This CDR3 is CASSYSKASSQPQHF. The CDR3 DNA is TGTGCCAGCAGTTACTCGAAGGCTTCTTCTCAGCCCCAGCATTTT.

The chain employs TRBV7-2 and TRBJ2-3; D remains ambiguous. The CDR3 runs to 13 residues. Germline V gene sequence: CDR1 SGHTA, CDR2 FQGNSA. With 4 bases removed from V and 2 bases from J, the gap between germline ends came to 7 bases. CDR3 protein: CASSSGPTDTQYF. As DNA, the CDR3 is TGTGCCAGCAGCTCCGGACCCACAGATACGCAGTATTTT.

The rearrangement uses TRBV28 and TRBJ1-1; no clear D. The germline V and J ends were trimmed by 1 base and 8 bases, with 5 bases remaining between them. CDR1 and CDR2 (germline): MDHEN, SYDVKM. The CDR3 covers 11 residues. CDR3 DNA sequence: TGTGCCAGCAGTTTATCAGACGAAGCTTTCTTT. Its translation: CASSLSDEAFF. The full variable domain, completed using reference TRBV28 and TRBJ1-1, is DVKVTQSSRYLVKRTGEKVFLECVQDMDHENMFWYRQDPGLGLRLIYFSYDVKMKEKGDIPEGYSVSREKKERFSLILESASTNQTSMYLCASSLSDEAFFGQGTRLTVV.

V gene TRBV28 combines with J gene TRBJ2-4, with 8 bases identical to TRBD2. The germline CDR1 and CDR2 sequences are MDHEN and SYDVKM. The CDR3 runs to 15 residues. The ends lost 5 bases at V and 3 bases at J; junction bases unmatched: 6. The DNA of the CDR3 is TGTGCCAGCAGTACTTTTAGCGGGAACAAAAACATTCAGTACTTC. Its translation: CASSTFSGNKNIQYF.

As regards this clone: This specimen includes other DNA sequences encoding the same CDR3. This chain uses TRBV7-9 with TRBJ2-7, with D perhaps TRBD2 (5 bases). This CDR3 spans 12 amino acids. The germline V and J ends were trimmed by 4 bases and 4 bases, with 8 bases remaining between them. Looked up from germline, CDR1 is SEHNR and CDR2 is FQNEAQ (reference sequence). CDR3 bases: TGTGCCAGCAGCTCGGAGGCGTACGAGCAGTACTTC. Its protein product is CASSSEAYEQYF.

Many counts were recorded for this clone. V gene TRBV6-1 combines with J gene TRBJ2-5, with unresolved D. V gave up 5 bases and J gave up 2 bases, with 9 bases separating them. The CDR3 has 13 residues. Germline loops: CDR1 MNHNS, CDR2 SASEGT. In DNA form, the CDR3 reads TGTGCCAGCAGTATCGGGCCTCAAGAGACCCAGTACTTC. Encoded protein: CASSIGPQETQYF.

This chain links TRBV5-1 with TRBJ2-2; 8 bases match TRBD2. This CDR3 is built from 16 residues. J was trimmed by 5 bases and V by 3 bases; bases with no gene match: 9. Germline-derived CDR1 and CDR2 are SGHRS and YFSETQ. CDR3 coding DNA: TGCGCCAGCAGCTGGACCGGGACTAGTGGGACCGGGGAGCTGTTTTTT. Amino acids: CASSWTGTSGTGELFF.

This sequence joins TRBV5-5 and TRBJ2-6, with 7 positions matching TRBD1. Trimming at V came to 2 bases and at J to 0 bases, leaving 8 bases not matched to a gene. CDR1 is SGHKS, CDR2 YYEKEE, per germline (reference sequence). CDR3 length: 18 amino acids. Here the CDR3 reads CASSFRDSWPSGANVLTF. In DNA form, the CDR3 reads TGTGCCAGCAGCTTCCGGGACAGTTGGCCCTCTGGGGCCAACGTCCTGACTTTC.

V gene TRBV27 combines with J gene TRBJ2-7; 11 bases match TRBD1. V trimming: 5 bases; J trimming: 9 bases; junction bases outside the gene matches: 15. The CDR3 length is 16 residues. Germline V gives CDR1 MNHEY, CDR2 SMNVEV (reference sequence). The CDR3 loop is CASSPLSPGQGEVQYF. The CDR3 DNA sequence: TGTGCCAGCAGTCCACTGAGCCCGGGACAGGGGGAGGTGCAGTACTTC.

The chain combines TRBV15 with TRBJ1-2; unclear D gene. V lost 5 bases, J lost 4 bases, and 11 bases lay in between. Germline values: CDR1 LNHNV, CDR2 YYDKDF (reference sequence). CDR3 size: 13 residues. In nucleotides, the CDR3 is TGTGCCACCAGCCCCCGTCGAGCCTATGGCTACACCTTC. Translating it yields CATSPRRAYGYTF.

The table lists this clone with a count of one. The gene calls are TRBV4-2 and TRBJ2-3, with D perhaps being TRBD1 or TRBD2 (5 bases each). CDR1 LGHNA and CDR2 YNFKEQ come from the germline V gene. The CDR3 contains 16 residues. V lost 4 bases and J lost 1, with 15 bases in between. CDR3: CASSRGIQAGTDTQYF. The CDR3 region has the DNA TGTGCCAGCAGCCGGGGGATCCAGGCTGGCACAGATACGCAGTATTTT.

V and J are TRBV7-2 and TRBJ1-1; TRBD1 might be the D (6 bases). There are 15 residues in the CDR3. Germline CDR1 SGHTA, CDR2 FQGNSA. Trimming cost V 5 bases and J 5 bases, with 18 bases left between them. The CDR3 spells CASSPPGRGNTEAFF. As DNA, the CDR3 is TGTGCCAGCAGCCCGCCGGGCAGGGGTAATACTGAAGCTTTCTTT.

The chain is built from TRBV29-1 and TRBJ2-3; TRBD1 aligns across 11 bases. The germline V gene has CDR1 SQVTM and CDR2 ANQGSEA. With 3 bases clipped from V and 4 bases from J, the junction kept 3 bases outside the gene matches. This CDR3 comprises 14 residues. The CDR3 sequence is CSVDRDRGADTQYF. In DNA, the CDR3 is TGCAGCGTTGATCGGGACAGGGGGGCAGATACGCAGTATTTT.

Written as DNA, the CDR3 is TGTGCCATCAGTGAGTTCCTTCCGGGAGCGGGGGAAAAACTGTTTTTT. This codes for CAISEFLPGAGEKLFF. The chain is built from TRBV10-3 and TRBJ1-4; D is ambiguous. V dropped 1 base and J dropped 8 bases, with 17 bases sitting between them. The CDR3 runs 16 residues. CDR1 and CDR2 from the germline V gene are ENHRY and SYGVKD.

This clone was seen a few times. Different DNA sequences within this sample yield the same CDR3. This sequence joins TRBV6-6 and TRBJ2-1; no definite D call. V was pared by 6 bases and J by 6 bases, with 6 bases between. The CDR3 is made up of 11 amino acids. CDR1 and CDR2 (germline): MNHNY, SVGAGI (reference sequence). The CDR3 region has the DNA TGTGCCAGCAGCCCTAGCAATGAGCAGTTCTTC. This encodes CASSPSNEQFF.

This clone was recorded only once. This chain uses TRBV7-3 with TRBJ1-2, with D possibly matching TRBD1 (5 bases). This CDR3 is 13 amino acids long. V dropped 5 bases and J dropped 5 bases, with 12 bases sitting between them. CDR1 is SGHTA and CDR2 is FQGTGA in the germline V gene. The CDR3 reads CASSLNGAYGYTF. CDR3 coding DNA: TGTGCCAGCAGCCTGAATGGGGCGTATGGCTACACCTTC.

This chain connects TRBV27 to TRBJ2-2; no definite D call. Germline CDR1 reads MNHEY; CDR2 reads SMNVEV (reference sequence). The CDR3 is 14 residues long. The germline V and J ends were trimmed by 6 bases and 3 bases, with 11 bases remaining between them. The CDR3 protein is CASRSRGYTGELFF. The CDR3 bases are TGTGCCAGCAGGTCTCGCGGCTACACCGGGGAGCTGTTTTTT.